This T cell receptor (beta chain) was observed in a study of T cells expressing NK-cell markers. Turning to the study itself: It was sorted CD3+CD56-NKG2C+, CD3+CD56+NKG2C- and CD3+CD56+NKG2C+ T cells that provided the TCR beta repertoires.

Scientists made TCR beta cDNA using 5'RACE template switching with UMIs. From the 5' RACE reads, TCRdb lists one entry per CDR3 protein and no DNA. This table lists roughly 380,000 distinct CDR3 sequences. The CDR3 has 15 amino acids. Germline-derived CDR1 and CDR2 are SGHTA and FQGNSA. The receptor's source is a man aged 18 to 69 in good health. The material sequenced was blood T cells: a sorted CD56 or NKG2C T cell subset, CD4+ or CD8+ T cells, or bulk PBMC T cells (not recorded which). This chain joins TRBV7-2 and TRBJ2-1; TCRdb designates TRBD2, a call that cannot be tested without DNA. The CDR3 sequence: CASSPLPTSYNEQFF.